What follows are 24 T cell receptor beta chains derived from one specimen sequenced in a study of T cell responses to AZD1222 COVID-19 vaccine. Produced via immunoSEQ multiplex PCR; TCRdb's table is partial and in-frame only. The profile covers some 140,000 clones, with roughly nine tenths appearing a single time and 8% to 10% taken by the ten largest. This material consisted of peripheral blood, taken 28 days after the second AZD1222 dose. These receptors were collected from an adult who received the AZD1222 COVID-19 vaccine.

The rearrangement links TRBV18 to TRBJ1-2; D remains unclear. CDR1 is KGHSH, CDR2 LQKENI, per germline. The CDR3 loop spans 14 amino acids. Trimming shortened V by 4 bases and J by 2 bases, and 11 bases separated the two germline ends. CDR3 DNA: TGTGCCAGCTCACTGGCGCAGGCGAACTATGGCTACACCTTC. The encoded protein is CASSLAQANYGYTF.

This clone was seen once. This CDR3 reads CASSLEGAGEQYF. The CDR3, as DNA: TGTGCCAGCAGCTTAGAAGGGGCGGGAGAGCAGTACTTC. The chain recombines TRBV11-3 with TRBJ2-7; D perhaps matches TRBD2 (6 bases). V was pared by 0 bases and J by 7 bases, with 10 bases between. Germline V gene lookup returns CDR1 SGHNT and CDR2 YENEEA. The CDR3 runs to 13 residues.

The V call is TRBV6-2 or TRBV6-3, the J call TRBJ1-2; D is possibly TRBD1 (6 bases). V was cut by 0 bases and J by 5 bases, with 10 bases left in between. The V gene's germline CDR1 is MNHEY and CDR2 SVGEGT. The CDR3 is made up of 14 amino acids. The CDR3: CASSYSGRGYGYTF. The CDR3 region has the DNA TGTGCCAGCAGTTACTCCGGAAGGGGGTATGGCTACACCTTC.

The rearrangement links TRBV7-2 to TRBJ2-2; D gene uncertain. The CDR3 extends over 15 amino acids. V shed 5 bases and J shed 2 bases, with 12 bases lying between them. The V gene's germline CDR1 is SGHTA and CDR2 FQGNSA. CDR3 amino acids: CASSRLPLNTGELFF. CDR3 nucleotide sequence: TGTGCCAGCAGCCGTCTACCCCTTAACACCGGGGAGCTGTTTTTT.

This clone was observed a single time. This chain joins TRBV19 and TRBJ2-7, with D tentatively TRBD2 (6 bases). The V end lost 3 bases, the J end lost 4 bases, and 13 bases lay between the germline ends. CDR1 is LNHDA, CDR2 SQIVND, per germline (reference sequence). CDR3 length equals 14 residues. CDR3 coding DNA: TGTGCCAGTAGTATCGGCGGGAAGGAGTACGAGCAGTACTTC. Protein: CASSIGGKEYEQYF.

The rearrangement links TRBV6-1 to TRBJ1-5; no clear D gene. Trimming stripped 0 bases from V and 2 bases from J, with 8 bases between. Germline V gives CDR1 MNHNS, CDR2 SASEGT. The CDR3 consists of 15 residues. CDR3 sequence: CASSEAGWGNQPQHF. DNA of the CDR3: TGTGCCAGCAGTGAAGCCGGTTGGGGCAATCAGCCCCAGCATTTT.

The J gene is TRBJ1-5, the V gene TRBV18, with D hard to call. The germline CDR1 and CDR2 sequences are KGHSH and LQKENI. V shed 3 bases and J shed 1 base, with 4 bases lying between them. The CDR3 totals 13 residues. The CDR3 is CASSPSSNQPQHF. CDR3 nucleotides: TGTGCCAGCTCACCCTCAAGCAATCAGCCCCAGCATTTT.

The table lists this clone with a few counts. The chain carries TRBV19 and TRBJ2-7; 9 bases map to TRBD2. Germline values: CDR1 LNHDA, CDR2 SQIVND (reference sequence). The CDR3 consists of 15 residues. Trimming cost V 3 bases and J 5 bases; bases outside gene matches: 8. The CDR3 DNA sequence: TGTGCCAGTAGTATTCTCGGCGGGAGGGGAAACGAGCAGTACTTC. Protein product: CASSILGGRGNEQYF.

The gene calls are TRBV12-3 or TRBV12-4 and TRBJ2-5; D is ambiguous. V was trimmed by 2 bases and J by 5 bases, leaving 6 bases between them. CDR3 length: 12 amino acids. CDR3 protein: CASSLNRETQYF. The CDR3 coding sequence is TGTGCCAGCAGTTTAAACCGGGAGACCCAGTACTTC.

The chain recombines TRBV4-1 with TRBJ2-7; a weak D match, TRBD2 (5 bases). The germline CDR1 and CDR2 sequences are MGHRA and YSYEKL. This CDR3 is 15 amino acids long. V lost 0 bases, J lost 0 bases, and 9 bases lay in between. The CDR3 sequence is CASSQDSASSYEQYF. CDR3 nucleotide sequence: TGCGCCAGCAGCCAAGATAGCGCGAGCTCCTACGAGCAGTACTTC.

This clone was seen only a few times. This chain's CDR3 is CASRNQGNTEAFF. Written as DNA, the CDR3 is TGTGCCAGCAGAAACCAGGGGAACACTGAAGCTTTCTTT. The V gene is TRBV12-3 or TRBV12-4, the J gene TRBJ1-1; D may be TRBD1 (5 bases). Trimming left V 6 bases short and J 1 base short, with 9 bases between. This CDR3 has 13 amino acids.

The J gene is TRBJ2-5, the V gene TRBV5-1; 8 nucleotides line up with TRBD2. The CDR3 sequence is 15 residues long. V was pared by 7 bases and J by 2 bases, with 10 bases of the junction left unmatched. Germline V gene sequence: CDR1 SGHRS, CDR2 YFSETQ. This CDR3 is CASGRAGETQETQYF. The CDR3 DNA reads TGCGCCAGCGGTCGAGCGGGAGAAACACAAGAGACCCAGTACTTC. The full variable domain, its missing parts supplied by reference TRBV5-1 and TRBJ2-5, is KAGVTQTPRYLIKTRGQQVTLSCSPISGHRSVSWYQQTPGQGLQFLFEYFSETQRNKGNFPGRFSGRQFSNSRSEMNVSTLELGDSALYLCASGRAGETQETQYFGPGTRLLVL.

This clone showed up just once. This chain connects TRBV7-9 to TRBJ1-1; no firm D call. Germline-derived CDR1 and CDR2 are SEHNR and FQNEAQ (reference sequence). Trimming took off 3 bases at V and 3 bases at J, with 2 bases between the two ends. CDR3 length: 11 residues. The CDR3 loop reads CASSLDTEAFF. CDR3 sequence (DNA): TGTGCCAGCAGCTTGGACACTGAAGCTTTCTTT.

V gene TRBV5-1 combines with J gene TRBJ2-7, with 8 bases aligning to TRBD1. V lost 4 bases, J lost 2 bases, and 8 bases stayed unmatched. Germline CDR1 is SGHRS and CDR2 is YFSETQ. The CDR3 covers 15 residues. The CDR3 region is CASSTTGGRTYEQYF. The DNA for the CDR3 is TGCGCCAGCAGCACTACAGGGGGAAGGACCTACGAGCAGTACTTC.

This clone was detected once. The CDR3 is CATSGLGGTGGFEQFF. The CDR3 region has the DNA TGTGCCACCAGTGGCCTAGGGGGGACAGGGGGATTTGAGCAGTTCTTC. The rearrangement joins TRBV24-1 to TRBJ2-1; TRBD1 agrees at 11 bases. Germline CDR1 reads KGHDR; CDR2 reads SFDVKD. The ends lost 5 bases at V and 9 bases at J; junction bases unmatched: 11. CDR3 length: 16 amino acids.

The rearrangement joins TRBV30 to TRBJ2-3; 11 nucleotides line up with TRBD2. J gave up 8 bases and V 5 bases, and 6 bases lay outside the gene matches. The CDR3 covers 13 residues. Germline values: CDR1 GTSNPN, CDR2 SVGIG (reference sequence). The CDR3 sequence: CAWLVAGGGTQYF. CDR3 nucleotide sequence: TGTGCCTGGCTCGTAGCGGGGGGGGGTACGCAGTATTTT.

This chain joins TRBV12-3 or TRBV12-4 and TRBJ1-2; weak D call: TRBD1 (5 bases). This CDR3 contains 12 residues. V was cut by 8 bases and J by 4 bases, with 11 bases left in between. The CDR3 is CASGIGAYGYTF. CDR3 DNA: TGTGCCAGCGGCATAGGGGCCTATGGCTACACCTTC.

This clone was observed a single time. The chain is built from TRBV2 and TRBJ2-1; a weak D match, TRBD2 (6 bases). Germline CDR1 and CDR2: SNHLY and FYNNEI. V was shortened by 8 bases and J by 2 bases, with 13 bases between the two germline ends. This CDR3 region has 14 residues. The CDR3 DNA follows: TGTGCCAGCTCCCGGGACTCCCCCTACAATGAGCAGTTCTTC. It specifies CASSRDSPYNEQFF. The whole variable domain, remainder taken from reference TRBV2 and TRBJ2-1, is EPEVTQTPSHQVTQMGQEVILRCVPISNHLYFYWYRQILGQKVEFLVSFYNNEISEKSEIFDDQFSVERPDGSNFTLKIRSTKLEDSAMYFCASSRDSPYNEQFFGPGTRLTVL.

The rearrangement uses TRBV12-5 and TRBJ2-3; 7 positions agree with TRBD2. CDR1 and CDR2 from the germline V gene are LGHNT and FRNRAP. The J segment lost 4 bases and the V segment lost 4 bases, leaving 11 bases of the junction unmatched. The CDR3 contains 16 residues. The CDR3 protein is CASGWVVAGESDTQYF. The CDR3 DNA reads as TGTGCTAGTGGTTGGGTTGTGGCGGGGGAGTCAGATACGCAGTATTTT.

The gene calls are TRBV5-4 and TRBJ1-2, with D unclear. Germline loops: CDR1 SGHNT, CDR2 YYREEE (reference sequence). The V end lost 1 base, the J end lost 2 bases, and 12 bases lay between the germline ends. The CDR3 is made up of 15 amino acids. In nucleotides, the CDR3 is TGTGCCAGCAGCTTGAGGGCAGACGGGAACTATGGCTACACCTTC. Translating it yields CASSLRADGNYGYTF.

The rearrangement links TRBV20-1 to TRBJ2-7; 9 bases map to TRBD2. The junction had 6 bases not matched to a gene; V was cut back by 3 bases and J by 3 bases. Germline assignment: CDR1 DFQATT and CDR2 SNEGSKA (reference sequence). The CDR3 spans 14 residues. The CDR3 DNA is TGCAGTGCTAGTTTAGCGGGGGTAAACTACGAGCAGTACTTC. It codes for CSASLAGVNYEQYF.

V usage is TRBV19 and J usage is TRBJ2-1; D is uncertain. The CDR3 totals 13 residues. V lost 4 bases and J 6 bases, leaving 10 bases between the germline ends. From germline, CDR1 is LNHDA and CDR2 SQIVND (reference sequence). Here the CDR3 reads CASSTVISNEQFF. CDR3 coding DNA: TGTGCCAGTAGTACGGTAATCTCCAATGAGCAGTTCTTC.

This chain uses TRBV11-2 with TRBJ1-3, with TRBD1 as a possible D gene (5 bases). Trimming stripped 0 bases from V and 2 bases from J, with 8 bases between. Germline assignment: CDR1 SGHAT and CDR2 FQNNGV. The CDR3 runs 15 residues. CDR3 sequence: CASSLDRVPGNTIYF. For the CDR3, the DNA is TGTGCCAGCAGCTTAGACAGGGTACCTGGAAACACCATATATTTT.

The chain links TRBV7-9 to TRBJ1-6, with 7 bases that match TRBD1. Germline assignment: CDR1 SEHNR and CDR2 FQNEAQ (reference sequence). V dropped 5 bases and J dropped 7; count of bases not matched to a gene: 17. The CDR3 is 18 residues long. DNA for the CDR3: TGTGCCAGCAGCCCGTCCGGGGGCTTACAGGGGAGCAATTCACCCCTCCACTTT. Translation: CASSPSGGLQGSNSPLHF.